Listed below are T cell receptor beta chains from one sample, sequenced in a study of cytomegalovirus exposure and HLA in healthy donors. Generated by immunoSEQ multiplex PCR, the TCRdb table keeps only in-frame clones and is missing some. Of 150,000 to 200,000 clones detected, approximately 80% appear once; the ten largest clones hold about a tenth. The specimen was PBMCs. Receptors originate from a man younger than 35 in good health and CMV-seropositive. CDR3s include the opening cysteine and the closing phenylalanine or tryptophan. The D gene is left open where the match is weak. Only part of the rows carry a size: once, few, many, or a class if the clone is expanded.

TRBJ1-5,.,16,TRBV7-9,.,CASSAEQGGFDQPQHF,TGTGCCAGCAGCGCCGAACAGGGAGGGTTCGATCAGCCCCAGCATTTT
TRBJ2-2,.,16,TRBV5-4,.,CASSFATRPNTGELFF,TGTGCCAGCAGCTTCGCAACTAGACCGAACACCGGGGAGCTGTTTTTT
TRBJ1-2,TRBD1,14,TRBV7-3,.,CASSPSRDSDGYTF,TGTGCCAGCAGCCCCTCCCGGGACAGCGATGGCTACACCTTC
TRBJ1-2,.,16,TRBV11-2,once,CASSLDPSGGRYGYTF,TGTGCCAGCAGCTTAGATCCGTCCGGGGGGAGGTATGGCTACACCTTC
TRBJ1-4,TRBD1,11,TRBV20-1,.,CSAPSTGELFF,TGCAGTGCGCCCTCGACAGGGGAACTGTTTTTT
TRBJ1-4,TRBD1,15,TRBV30,.,CAWSLPGQSNEKLFF,TGTGCCTGGAGCCTCCCGGGACAGTCTAATGAAAAACTGTTTTTT
TRBJ1-2,.,13,TRBV27,.,CASSLTGNYGYTF,TGTGCCAGCAGTTTGACAGGAAACTATGGCTACACCTTC
TRBJ2-3,.,12,TRBV7-9,.,CASSPTTDTQYF,TGTGCCAGCAGCCCCACTACAGATACGCAGTATTTT
TRBJ1-1,.,16,TRBV19,.,CASRVEASQMNTEAFF,TGTGCCAGTAGGGTAGAGGCCTCACAAATGAACACTGAAGCTTTCTTT
TRBJ2-7,.,15,TRBV5-5,.,CASSFPFPQDYEQYF,TGTGCCAGCAGCTTCCCCTTTCCACAGGACTACGAGCAGTACTTC
TRBJ2-1,TRBD2,19,TRBV18,.,CASSQSLTRAGSSYNEQFF,TGTGCCAGCTCACAGTCATTGACCCGAGCGGGAAGCTCCTACAATGAGCAGTTCTTC
TRBJ2-7,TRBD1,16,TRBV28,.,CASSRGSGTGTYEQYF,TGTGCCAGCAGCCGCGGTAGTGGGACAGGGACCTACGAGCAGTACTTC
TRBJ1-2,TRBD1,14,TRBV5-4,.,CASSQPGGPYGYTF,TGTGCCAGCAGCCAACCAGGGGGGCCCTATGGCTACACCTTC
TRBJ2-7,.,14,TRBV10-3,few,CAISWATSGGEQYF,TGTGCCATCAGCTGGGCGACTAGTGGGGGCGAGCAGTACTTC
TRBJ1-1,.,16,TRBV27,.,CASSSITGSMNTEAFF,TGTGCCAGCAGCTCGATCACAGGGAGTATGAACACTGAAGCTTTCTTT
TRBJ2-1,TRBD2,15,TRBV27,.,CASSLAGGPPNEQFF,TGTGCCAGCAGTTTAGCGGGGGGACCCCCCAATGAGCAGTTCTTC
TRBJ2-5,TRBD2,15,TRBV4-3,.,CASSQGSGREETQYF,TGCGCCAGCAGCCAAGGTAGCGGGAGGGAAGAGACCCAGTACTTC
TRBJ2-2,.,15,TRBV6-5,.,CASSYGALNTGELFF,TGTGCCAGCAGTTACGGGGCCTTGAACACCGGGGAGCTGTTTTTT
TRBJ1-2,.,14,TRBV15,.,CATSVRTTGYGYTF,TGTGCCACCAGCGTTCGAACTACCGGCTATGGCTACACCTTC
TRBJ1-1,.,13,TRBV19,.,CASSISGNTEAFF,TGTGCCAGTAGTATATCGGGGAACACTGAAGCTTTCTTT
TRBJ1-2,TRBD1,15,TRBV5-6,once,CASSGSGQGVYGYTF,TGTGCCAGCAGCGGATCGGGACAGGGGGTCTATGGCTACACCTTC
TRBJ1-1,TRBD1,12,TRBV29-1,.,CSVEWGQSEAFF,TGCAGCGTTGAATGGGGACAGAGCGAAGCTTTCTTT
TRBJ2-3,TRBD2,16,TRBV6-5,.,CASSFETSGSADTQYF,TGTGCCAGCAGTTTCGAGACTAGCGGGAGTGCAGATACGCAGTATTTT
TRBJ2-3,TRBD2,16,TRBV11-2,.,CASSLGRGGGADTQYF,TGTGCCAGCAGCTTAGGGCGGGGGGGCGGCGCAGATACGCAGTATTTT
TRBJ2-3,.,12,TRBV30,.,CAWKGVGIGQYF,TGTGCCTGGAAGGGAGTTGGGATTGGGCAGTATTTT
TRBJ1-6,TRBD1,20,TRBV4-1,.,CASSQDPGGTVSSYNSPLHF,TGCGCCAGCAGCCAAGATCCAGGGGGAACCGTAAGCTCCTATAATTCACCCCTCCACTTT
TRBJ2-5,.,15,TRBV15,.,CATSRTRDFQETQYF,TGTGCCACCAGCAGAACCCGGGACTTCCAAGAGACCCAGTACTTC
TRBJ2-7,.,16,TRBV2,.,CASSDGVAGIDYEQYF,TGTGCCAGCAGTGATGGTGTGGCGGGGATTGACTACGAGCAGTACTTC
TRBJ2-1,TRBD2,16,TRBV27,.,CASSKPTSGPYNEQFF,TGTGCCAGCAGTAAACCGACTAGCGGGCCCTACAATGAGCAGTTCTTC
TRBJ1-4,TRBD1,14,TRBV28,.,CASSTTGTGEKLFF,TGTGCCAGCAGCACTACCGGGACAGGAGAAAAACTGTTTTTT
TRBJ1-2,.,11,TRBV30,few,CAWTRGDGYTF,TGTGCCTGGACACGGGGGGATGGCTACACCTTC
TRBJ1-1,TRBD1,14,TRBV19,.,CASRDRGLNTEAFF,TGTGCCAGTAGGGACAGGGGGCTGAACACTGAAGCTTTCTTT
TRBJ2-7,TRBD1,14,TRBV27,.,CASSPRDRPYEQYF,TGTGCCAGCAGTCCACGGGACAGACCCTACGAGCAGTACTTC
TRBJ2-3,.,16,TRBV5-1,.,CASSSDGNYGTDTQYF,TGCGCCAGCAGCTCCGACGGAAACTATGGCACAGATACGCAGTATTTT
TRBJ1-1,.,14,TRBV10-3,.,CAIRTTGQNPEAFF,TGTGCCATCAGGACTACGGGACAAAACCCTGAAGCTTTCTTT
TRBJ1-1,.,13,TRBV18,once,CASSPTGGSEAFF,TGTGCCAGCTCACCTACCGGGGGGTCTGAAGCTTTCTTT
TRBJ1-5,TRBD1,15,TRBV5-4,.,CASSADRGHGQPQHF,TGTGCCAGCAGCGCCGACAGGGGGCATGGTCAGCCCCAGCATTTT
TRBJ2-7,.,13,TRBV5-5,.,CATNSGATYEQYF,TGTGCCACTAACTCGGGAGCAACCTACGAGCAGTACTTC
TRBJ1-5,TRBD1,15,TRBV6-1,.,CASLDRVYSNQPQHF,TGTGCCAGCCTAGACAGGGTATATAGCAATCAGCCCCAGCATTTT
TRBJ2-2,TRBD2,14,TRBV6-5,.,CASKSSGGTGELFF,TGTGCCAGCAAATCGAGCGGGGGCACCGGGGAGCTGTTTTTT
TRBJ1-5,.,13,TRBV5-5,.,CASSLVGGQPQHF,TGTGCCAGCAGCTTGGTGGGCGGGCAGCCCCAGCATTTT
TRBJ1-1,.,12,TRBV28,few,CASSDLNTEAFF,TGTGCCAGCAGTGACTTGAACACTGAAGCTTTCTTT
TRBJ2-7,.,12,TRBV6-5,.,CASSYLGREQYF,TGTGCCAGCAGTTATCTAGGTCGCGAGCAGTACTTC
TRBJ2-5,TRBD2,16,TRBV29-1,.,CSVAPRLAGRQETQYF,TGCAGCGTAGCGCCTAGACTAGCGGGACGACAAGAGACCCAGTACTTC
TRBJ2-7,.,13,TRBV5-6,.,CASSLQGPYEQYF,TGTGCCAGCAGCTTGCAGGGGCCCTACGAGCAGTACTTC
TRBJ1-2,.,17,TRBV16,.,CASSPNAGSGTNYGYTF,TGTGCCAGCAGCCCAAATGCGGGGTCAGGGACTAACTATGGCTACACCTTC
TRBJ2-7,TRBD2,17,TRBV11-2,once,CASSSQDTSGSWYEQYF,TGTGCCAGCAGCAGCCAAGACACTAGCGGGAGTTGGTACGAGCAGTACTTC
TRBJ1-1,.,13,TRBV7-2,.,CASSSFSPSEAFF,TGTGCCAGCAGCTCCTTTTCCCCCTCTGAAGCTTTCTTT
TRBJ2-6,.,17,TRBV18,.,CASSPSVAASGANVLTF,TGTGCCAGCTCACCATCAGTAGCCGCCTCTGGGGCCAACGTCCTGACTTTC
TRBJ2-1,.,13,TRBV6-1,.,CASSEAEVAEQFF,TGTGCCAGCAGTGAAGCGGAGGTGGCGGAGCAGTTCTTC